This T cell receptor beta chain comes out of a study of CD8 T cells in Susac syndrome. Germline V gene sequence: CDR1 SEHNR, CDR2 FQNEAQ (reference sequence). The V segment lost 5 bases and the J segment 8 bases; nucleotides outside the gene matches: 12. The length of the CDR3 is 15 residues. TEMRA cells were FACS-enriched, unlike CD8+ and CD4+ T cells, which were negatively isolated. RNA was extracted with the RNeasy kit, and a quantity of roughly 0.5 to 1 ug was reverse transcribed using random hexamers. With immunoSEQ multiplex PCR, TCR beta CDR3 was amplified across 54 Vbeta and 13 Jbeta. Using its own MiXCR run on the immunoSEQ multiplex PCR reads, TCRdb lists one record per CDR3 protein. Of over 65,000 distinct CDR3 sequences in the sample, roughly 91% are singletons; the top ten hold about 0.52%.

Sequencing was done on a sample of CD4+ T cells from PBMCs. V gene TRBV7-9 combines with J gene TRBJ1-2; 9 bases agree with TRBD1. This receptor was obtained from a human donor with Susac syndrome. The CDR3 spells CASSTKAGTGFGYTF. Here the CDR3 DNA reads TGTGCCAGCAGCACGAAGGCCGGGACAGGGTTCGGCTACACCTTC.